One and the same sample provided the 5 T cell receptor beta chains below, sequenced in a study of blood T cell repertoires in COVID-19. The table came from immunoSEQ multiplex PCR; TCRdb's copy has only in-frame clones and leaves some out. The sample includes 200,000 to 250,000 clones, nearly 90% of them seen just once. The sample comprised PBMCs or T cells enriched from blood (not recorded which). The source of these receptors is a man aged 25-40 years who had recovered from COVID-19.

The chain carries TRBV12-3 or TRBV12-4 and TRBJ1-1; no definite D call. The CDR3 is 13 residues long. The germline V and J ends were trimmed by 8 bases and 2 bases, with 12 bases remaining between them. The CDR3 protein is CASQPNTNTEAFF. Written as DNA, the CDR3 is TGTGCCAGCCAACCCAACACCAACACTGAAGCTTTCTTT.

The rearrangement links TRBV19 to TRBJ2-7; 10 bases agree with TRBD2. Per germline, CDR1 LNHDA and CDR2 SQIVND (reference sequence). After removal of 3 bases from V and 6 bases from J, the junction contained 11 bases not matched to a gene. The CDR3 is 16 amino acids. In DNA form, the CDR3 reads TGTGCCAGTAGTATGGGCCAGCGGGGGGGGCTCATCGAGCAGTACTTC. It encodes CASSMGQRGGLIEQYF.

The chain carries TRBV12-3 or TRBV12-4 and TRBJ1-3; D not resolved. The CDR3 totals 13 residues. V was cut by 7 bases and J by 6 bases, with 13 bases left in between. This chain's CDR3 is CASNWVGENTIYF. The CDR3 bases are TGTGCCAGCAACTGGGTGGGAGAAAACACCATATATTTT.

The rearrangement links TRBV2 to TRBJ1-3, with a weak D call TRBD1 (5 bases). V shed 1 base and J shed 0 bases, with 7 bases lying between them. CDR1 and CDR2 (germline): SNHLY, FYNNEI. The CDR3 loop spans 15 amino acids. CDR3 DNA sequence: TGTGCCAGCAGTGAAGGACAGTCCTCTGGAAACACCATATATTTT. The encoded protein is CASSEGQSSGNTIYF.

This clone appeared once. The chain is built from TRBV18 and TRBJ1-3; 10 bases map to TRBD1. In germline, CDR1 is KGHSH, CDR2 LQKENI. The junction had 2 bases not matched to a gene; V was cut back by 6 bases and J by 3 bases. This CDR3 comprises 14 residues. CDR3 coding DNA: TGTGCCAGCTCGACAGGGGGCCGTGGAAACACCATATATTTT. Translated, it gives CASSTGGRGNTIYF. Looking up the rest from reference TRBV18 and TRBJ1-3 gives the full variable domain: NAGVMQNPRHLVRRRGQEARLRCSPMKGHSHVYWYRQLPEEGLKFMVYLQKENIIDESGMPKERFSAEFPKEGPSILRIQQVVRGDSAAYFCASSTGGRGNTIYFGEGSWLTVV.